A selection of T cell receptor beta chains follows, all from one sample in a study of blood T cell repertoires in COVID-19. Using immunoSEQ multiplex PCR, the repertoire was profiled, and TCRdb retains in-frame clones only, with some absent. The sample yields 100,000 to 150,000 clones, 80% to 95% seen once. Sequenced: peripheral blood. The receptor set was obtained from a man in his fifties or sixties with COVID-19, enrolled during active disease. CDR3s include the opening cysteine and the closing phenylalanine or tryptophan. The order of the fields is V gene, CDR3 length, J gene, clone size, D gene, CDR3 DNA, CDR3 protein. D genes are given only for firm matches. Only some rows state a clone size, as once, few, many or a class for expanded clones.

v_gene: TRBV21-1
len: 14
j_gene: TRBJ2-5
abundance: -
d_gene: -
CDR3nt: TGTGCCAGCAGCAAAGTGGACAGCCAAGAGACCCAGTACTTC
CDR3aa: CASSKVDSQETQYF

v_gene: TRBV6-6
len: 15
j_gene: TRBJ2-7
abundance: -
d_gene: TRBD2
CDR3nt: TGTGCCAGCAGCTCTGGGACTAGCGGGATGGGCGAGCAGTACTTC
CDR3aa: CASSSGTSGMGEQYF

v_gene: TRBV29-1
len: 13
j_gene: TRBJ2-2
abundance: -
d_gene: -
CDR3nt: TGCAGCGTTGCCCGAGGCGGTACCGGGGAGCTGTTTTTT
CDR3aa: CSVARGGTGELFF

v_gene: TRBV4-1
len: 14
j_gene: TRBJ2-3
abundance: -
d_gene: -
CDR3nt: TGCGCCAGCAGCCAGGACCAGGGTTATGATACGCAGTATTTT
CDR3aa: CASSQDQGYDTQYF

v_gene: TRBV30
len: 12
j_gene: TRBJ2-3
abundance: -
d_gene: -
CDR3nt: TGTGCCTGGTCGGAGACGGGAGATACGCAGTATTTT
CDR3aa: CAWSETGDTQYF

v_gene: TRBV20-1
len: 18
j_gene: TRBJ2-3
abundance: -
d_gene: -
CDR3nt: TGCAGTGCTAGTTACTCGAGAGGGGGGGCCCCCTTGACAGATACGCAGTATTTT
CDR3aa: CSASYSRGGAPLTDTQYF

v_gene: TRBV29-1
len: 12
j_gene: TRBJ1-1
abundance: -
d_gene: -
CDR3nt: TGCAGCGTTGGCCTAGGGGAAAGTGAAGCTTTCTTT
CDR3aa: CSVGLGESEAFF

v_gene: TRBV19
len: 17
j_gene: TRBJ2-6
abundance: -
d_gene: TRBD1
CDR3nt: TGTGCCAGTAAGCATATGGCAGGGGGCTATGGGGCCAACGTCCTGACTTTC
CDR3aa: CASKHMAGGYGANVLTF

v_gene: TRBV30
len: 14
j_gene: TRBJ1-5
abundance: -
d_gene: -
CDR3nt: TGTGCCTGGAGTGCGGGACTGACTAATCAGCCCCAGCATTTT
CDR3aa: CAWSAGLTNQPQHF

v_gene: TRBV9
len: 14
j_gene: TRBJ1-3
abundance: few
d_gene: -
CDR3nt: TGTGCCAGCAGCGTAAGCGGGGGAGGAAACACCATATATTTT
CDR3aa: CASSVSGGGNTIYF

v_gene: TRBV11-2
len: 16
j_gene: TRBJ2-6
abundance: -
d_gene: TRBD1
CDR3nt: TGTGCCAGCAGCAGAGGACAGGGCTCTGGGGCCAACGTCCTGACTTTC
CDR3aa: CASSRGQGSGANVLTF